This T cell receptor (beta chain) is from a study of post-analysis software for immune sequencing data. Study conclusions and caveats: Five or six TRBV segments were significantly more frequent in patients than in controls. TRBV5-6, TRBV5-1 and TRBV20-1 were among these segments.

With regard to this clonotype: Its antigen is not known.

cDNA libraries of TCR beta carried unique molecular identifiers. One entry per CDR3 protein, called by TCRdb with MiXCR from the PCR reads. Of approximately 440,000 distinct CDR3 sequences listed, over 35% were seen once; the top ten hold 9% to 13%. J gave up 7 bases and V 5 bases, and 10 bases lay outside the gene matches. CDR1 and CDR2 from the germline V gene are KGHDR and SFDVKD. The CDR3 spans 15 residues. This clonotype originated in a girl aged 5 to 17 with multiple sclerosis. The chain is built from TRBV24-1 and TRBJ2-7; 10 positions match TRBD2. Sequencing was carried out using blood. The CDR3 coding sequence is TGTGCCACCAGTGTTCCTAGCGGGAGATATGATGAGCAGTACTTC. Translated, it gives CATSVPSGRYDEQYF.